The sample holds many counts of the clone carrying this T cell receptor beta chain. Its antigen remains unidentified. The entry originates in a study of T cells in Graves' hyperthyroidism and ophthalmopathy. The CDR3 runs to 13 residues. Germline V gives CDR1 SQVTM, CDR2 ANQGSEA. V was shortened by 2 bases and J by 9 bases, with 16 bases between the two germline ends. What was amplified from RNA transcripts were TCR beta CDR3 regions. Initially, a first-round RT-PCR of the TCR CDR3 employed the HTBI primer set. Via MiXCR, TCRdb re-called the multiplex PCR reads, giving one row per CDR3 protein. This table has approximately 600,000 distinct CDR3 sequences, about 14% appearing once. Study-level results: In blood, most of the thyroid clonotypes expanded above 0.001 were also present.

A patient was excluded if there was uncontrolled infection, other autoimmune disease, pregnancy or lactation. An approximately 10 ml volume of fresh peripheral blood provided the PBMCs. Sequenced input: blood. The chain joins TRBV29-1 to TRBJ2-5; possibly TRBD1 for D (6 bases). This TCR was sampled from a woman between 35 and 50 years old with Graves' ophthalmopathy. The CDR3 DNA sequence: TGCAGCGTTGAATCTTGGGGACAAGGGGCCCAGTACTTC. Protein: CSVESWGQGAQYF.